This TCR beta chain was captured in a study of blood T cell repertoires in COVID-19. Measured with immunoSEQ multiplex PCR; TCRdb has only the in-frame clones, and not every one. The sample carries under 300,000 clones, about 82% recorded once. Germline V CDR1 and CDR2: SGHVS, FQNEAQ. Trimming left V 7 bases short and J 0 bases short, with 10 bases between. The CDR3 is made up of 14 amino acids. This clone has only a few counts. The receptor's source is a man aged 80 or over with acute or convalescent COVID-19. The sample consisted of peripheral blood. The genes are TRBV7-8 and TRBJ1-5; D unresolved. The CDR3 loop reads CASTPIFSNQPQHF. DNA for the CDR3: TGTGCCAGCACTCCTATTTTTAGCAATCAGCCCCAGCATTTT.